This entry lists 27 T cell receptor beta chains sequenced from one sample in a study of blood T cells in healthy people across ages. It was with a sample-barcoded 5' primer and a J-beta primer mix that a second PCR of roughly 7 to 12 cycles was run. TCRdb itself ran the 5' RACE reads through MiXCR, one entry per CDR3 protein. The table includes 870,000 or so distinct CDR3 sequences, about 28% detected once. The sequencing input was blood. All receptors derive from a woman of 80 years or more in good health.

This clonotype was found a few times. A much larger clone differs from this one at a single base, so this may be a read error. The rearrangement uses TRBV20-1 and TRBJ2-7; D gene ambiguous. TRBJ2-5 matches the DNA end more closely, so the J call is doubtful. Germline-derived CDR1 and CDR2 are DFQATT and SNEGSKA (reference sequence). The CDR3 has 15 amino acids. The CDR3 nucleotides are TGCAGTGCTAGAGATCCCAGTGGTGCTCCGGAGACCCAGTACTTC. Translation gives CSARDPSGAPETQYF.

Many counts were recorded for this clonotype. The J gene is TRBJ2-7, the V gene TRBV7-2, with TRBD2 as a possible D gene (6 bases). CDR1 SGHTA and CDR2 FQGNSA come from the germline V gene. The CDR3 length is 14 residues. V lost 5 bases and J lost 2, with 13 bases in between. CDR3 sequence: CASSREVGTYEQYF. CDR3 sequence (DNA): TGTGCCAGCAGCAGGGAGGTTGGAACCTACGAGCAGTACTTC.

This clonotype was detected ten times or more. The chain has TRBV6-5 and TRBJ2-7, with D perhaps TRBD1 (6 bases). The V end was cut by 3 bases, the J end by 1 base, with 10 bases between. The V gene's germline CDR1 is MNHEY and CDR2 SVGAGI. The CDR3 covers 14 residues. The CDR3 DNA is TGTGCCAGCAGTTATGCGGACAGATCCTACGAGCAGTACTTC. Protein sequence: CASSYADRSYEQYF.

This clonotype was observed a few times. This chain's CDR3 is CASSIGFPDTQYF. The CDR3 DNA reads as TGTGCCAGTAGTATTGGTTTCCCAGATACGCAGTATTTT. The J gene is TRBJ2-3, the V gene TRBV19; D is unclear. Germline V lookup: CDR1 LNHDA, CDR2 SQIVND (reference sequence). V shed 3 bases and J shed 4 bases, with 8 bases lying between them. This CDR3 is 13 amino acids long.

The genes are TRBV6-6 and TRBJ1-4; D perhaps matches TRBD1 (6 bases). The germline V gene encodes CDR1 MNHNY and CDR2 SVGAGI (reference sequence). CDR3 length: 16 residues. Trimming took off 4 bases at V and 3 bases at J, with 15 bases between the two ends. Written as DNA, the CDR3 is TGTGCCAGCAGTTTCGAGACAGGACGGGCTAATGAAAAACTGTTTTTT. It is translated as CASSFETGRANEKLFF.

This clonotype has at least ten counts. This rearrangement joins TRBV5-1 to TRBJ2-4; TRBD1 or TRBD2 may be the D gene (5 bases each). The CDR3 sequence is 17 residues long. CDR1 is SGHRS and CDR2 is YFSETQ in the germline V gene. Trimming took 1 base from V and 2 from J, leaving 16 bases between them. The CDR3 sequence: CASSLWGPIGTKNIQYF. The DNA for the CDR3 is TGCGCCAGCAGCTTGTGGGGACCGATTGGAACCAAAAACATTCAGTACTTC.

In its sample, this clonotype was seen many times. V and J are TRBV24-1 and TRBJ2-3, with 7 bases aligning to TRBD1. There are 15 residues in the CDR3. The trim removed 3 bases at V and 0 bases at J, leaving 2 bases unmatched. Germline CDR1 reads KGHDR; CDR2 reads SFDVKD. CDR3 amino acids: CATSDPGQSTDTQYF. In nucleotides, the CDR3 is TGTGCCACCAGTGATCCGGGACAGAGCACAGATACGCAGTATTTT.

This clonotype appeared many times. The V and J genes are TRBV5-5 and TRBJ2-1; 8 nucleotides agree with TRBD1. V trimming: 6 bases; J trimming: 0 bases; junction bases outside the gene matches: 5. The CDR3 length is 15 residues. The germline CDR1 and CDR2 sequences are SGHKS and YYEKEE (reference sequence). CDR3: CASTTGAISYNEQFF. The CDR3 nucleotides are TGTGCCAGCACGACAGGGGCCATCTCCTACAATGAGCAGTTCTTC.

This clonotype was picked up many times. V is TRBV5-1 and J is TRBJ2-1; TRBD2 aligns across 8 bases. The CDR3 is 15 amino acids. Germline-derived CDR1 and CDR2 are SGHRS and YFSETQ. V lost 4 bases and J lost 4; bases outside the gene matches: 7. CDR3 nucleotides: TGCGCCAGCAGCAATAGCGGGGACGGATACAATGAGCAGTTCTTC. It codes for CASSNSGDGYNEQFF.

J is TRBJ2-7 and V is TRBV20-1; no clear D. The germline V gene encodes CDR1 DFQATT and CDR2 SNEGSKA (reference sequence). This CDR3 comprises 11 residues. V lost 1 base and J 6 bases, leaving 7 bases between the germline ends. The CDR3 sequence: CSARVPGEQYF. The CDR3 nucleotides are TGCAGTGCTAGAGTCCCGGGCGAGCAGTACTTC.

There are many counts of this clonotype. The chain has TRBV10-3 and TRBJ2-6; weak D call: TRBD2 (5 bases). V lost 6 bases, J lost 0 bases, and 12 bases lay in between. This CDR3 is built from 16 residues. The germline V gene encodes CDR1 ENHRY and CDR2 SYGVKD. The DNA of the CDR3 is TGTGCCATCAGCCGAGACGGAGGCTCTGGGGCCAACGTCCTGACTTTC. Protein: CAISRDGGSGANVLTF.

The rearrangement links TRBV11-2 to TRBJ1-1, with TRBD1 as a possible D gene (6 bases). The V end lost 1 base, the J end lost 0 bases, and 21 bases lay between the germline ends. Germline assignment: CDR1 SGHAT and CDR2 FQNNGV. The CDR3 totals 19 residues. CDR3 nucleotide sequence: TGTGCCAGCAGCTTAGTTAGGGGGGCAAGGACTAAGATGAACACTGAAGCTTTCTTT. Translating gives CASSLVRGARTKMNTEAFF.

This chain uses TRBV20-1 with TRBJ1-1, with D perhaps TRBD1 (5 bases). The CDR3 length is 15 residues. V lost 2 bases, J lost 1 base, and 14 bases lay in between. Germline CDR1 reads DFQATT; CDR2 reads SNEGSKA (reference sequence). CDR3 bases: TGCAGTGCTAGATGGGGGGGACGCTCGAACACTGAAGCTTTCTTT. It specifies CSARWGGRSNTEAFF.

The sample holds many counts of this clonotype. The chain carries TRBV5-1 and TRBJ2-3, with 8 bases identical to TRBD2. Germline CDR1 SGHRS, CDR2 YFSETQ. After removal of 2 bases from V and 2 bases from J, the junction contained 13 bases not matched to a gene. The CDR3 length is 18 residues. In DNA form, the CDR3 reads TGCGCCAGCAGCTTTACCCCTACCTTAGCGGGATCCACAGATACGCAGTATTTT. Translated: CASSFTPTLAGSTDTQYF.

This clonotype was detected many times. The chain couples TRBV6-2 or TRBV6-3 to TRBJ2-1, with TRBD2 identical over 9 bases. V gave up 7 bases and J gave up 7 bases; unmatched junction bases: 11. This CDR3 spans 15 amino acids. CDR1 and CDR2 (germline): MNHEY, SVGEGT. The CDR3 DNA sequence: TGTGCCAGCATGCGCGGGACTAGCAGAAAAAATGAGCAGTTCTTC. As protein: CASMRGTSRKNEQFF.

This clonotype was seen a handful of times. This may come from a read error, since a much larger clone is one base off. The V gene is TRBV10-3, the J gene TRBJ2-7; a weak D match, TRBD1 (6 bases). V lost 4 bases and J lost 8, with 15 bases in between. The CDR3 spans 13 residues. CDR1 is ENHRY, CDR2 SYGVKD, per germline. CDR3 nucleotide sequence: TGTGCCATCAGTGGGATTCAGGGGTACAAGCAGTACTTC. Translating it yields CAISGIQGYKQYF.

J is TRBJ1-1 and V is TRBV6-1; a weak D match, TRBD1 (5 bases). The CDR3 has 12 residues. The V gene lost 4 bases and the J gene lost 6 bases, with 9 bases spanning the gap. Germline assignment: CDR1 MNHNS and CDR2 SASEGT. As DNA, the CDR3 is TGTGCCAGCAGTGTTATAGGGGCTGAAGCTTTCTTT. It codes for CASSVIGAEAFF.

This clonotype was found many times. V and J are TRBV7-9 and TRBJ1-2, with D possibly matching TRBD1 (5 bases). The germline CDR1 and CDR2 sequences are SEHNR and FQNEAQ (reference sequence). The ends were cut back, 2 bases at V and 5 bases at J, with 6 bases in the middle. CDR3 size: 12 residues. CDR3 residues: CASSLPGYGYTF. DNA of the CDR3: TGTGCCAGCAGCTTACCAGGGTATGGCTACACCTTC.

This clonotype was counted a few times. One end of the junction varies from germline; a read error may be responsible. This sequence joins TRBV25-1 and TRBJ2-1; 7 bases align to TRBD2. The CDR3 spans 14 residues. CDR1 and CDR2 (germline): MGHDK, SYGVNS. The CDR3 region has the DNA TGTGCCAGCAGGGACGGGGGGAACTACAATGGGCAGTTCTTC. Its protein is CASRDGGNYNGQFF.

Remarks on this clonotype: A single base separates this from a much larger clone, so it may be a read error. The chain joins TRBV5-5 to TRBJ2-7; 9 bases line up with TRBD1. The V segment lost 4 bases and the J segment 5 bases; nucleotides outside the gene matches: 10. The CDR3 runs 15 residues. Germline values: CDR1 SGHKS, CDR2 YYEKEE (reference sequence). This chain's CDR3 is CASSRLTGGSNEQYF. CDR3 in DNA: TGTGCCAGCAGCCGTTTGACAGGGGGTTCCAACGAGCAGTACTTC.

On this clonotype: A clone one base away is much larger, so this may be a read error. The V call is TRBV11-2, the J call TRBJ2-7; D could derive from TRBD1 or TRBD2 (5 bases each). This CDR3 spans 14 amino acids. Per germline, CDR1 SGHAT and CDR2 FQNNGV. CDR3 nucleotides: TGTGCCTGCAGCAAGGGACGGGAAACCTACGAGCAGTACTTC. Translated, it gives CACSKGRETYEQYF.

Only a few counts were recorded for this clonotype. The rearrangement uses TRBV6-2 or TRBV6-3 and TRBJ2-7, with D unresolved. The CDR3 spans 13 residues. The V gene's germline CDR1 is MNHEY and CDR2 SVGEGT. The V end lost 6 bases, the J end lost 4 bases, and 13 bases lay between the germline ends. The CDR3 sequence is CASSETVRYEQYF. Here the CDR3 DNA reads TGTGCCAGCAGCGAAACAGTAAGGTACGAGCAGTACTTC.

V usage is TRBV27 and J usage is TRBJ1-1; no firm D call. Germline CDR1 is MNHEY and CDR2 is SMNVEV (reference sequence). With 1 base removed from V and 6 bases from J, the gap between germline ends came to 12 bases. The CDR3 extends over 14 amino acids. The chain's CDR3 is CASSLWNSQAEAFF. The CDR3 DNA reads TGTGCCAGCAGTTTATGGAACTCGCAGGCTGAAGCTTTCTTT.

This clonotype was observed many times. The CDR3 DNA reads as TGTGCCAGCAGCGGACAGGAGCTGCGTGGGGAGACCCAGTACTTC. Translated: CASSGQELRGETQYF. J is TRBJ2-5 and V is TRBV7-9, with 7 bases fitting TRBD1. This CDR3 has 15 residues. The trim removed 5 bases at V and 5 bases at J, leaving 11 bases unmatched. Germline V gene lookup returns CDR1 SEHNR and CDR2 FQNEAQ (reference sequence).

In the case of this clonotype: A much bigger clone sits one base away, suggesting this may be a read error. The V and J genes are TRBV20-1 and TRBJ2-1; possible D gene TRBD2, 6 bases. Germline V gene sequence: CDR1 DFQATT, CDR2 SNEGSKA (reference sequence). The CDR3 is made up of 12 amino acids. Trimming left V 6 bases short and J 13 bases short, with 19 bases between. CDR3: CSAPGSKETQFF. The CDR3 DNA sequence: TGCAGTGCACCCGGGAGCAAAGAGACCCAGTTCTTC.

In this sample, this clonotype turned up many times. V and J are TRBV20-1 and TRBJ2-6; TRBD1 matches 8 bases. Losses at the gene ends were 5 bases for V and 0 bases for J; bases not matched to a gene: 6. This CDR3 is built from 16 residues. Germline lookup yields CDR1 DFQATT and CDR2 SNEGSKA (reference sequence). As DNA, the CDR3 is TGCAGTGCTGTCGACAGGGGTAGCTCTGGGGCCAACGTCCTGACTTTC. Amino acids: CSAVDRGSSGANVLTF.

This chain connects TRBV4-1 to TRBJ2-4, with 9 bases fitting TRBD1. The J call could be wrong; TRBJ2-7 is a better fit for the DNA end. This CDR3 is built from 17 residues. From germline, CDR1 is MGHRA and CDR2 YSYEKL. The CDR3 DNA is TGCGCCAGCAGCCAAGATCCCGGGACAGGGTTTCCCTACGAGCAGTACTTC. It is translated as CASSQDPGTGFPYEQYF.